The rows below give T cell receptor beta chains drawn from one sample of a study of OX40 agonist ivuxolimab in advanced cancers. Measured with immunoSEQ multiplex PCR; TCRdb has only the in-frame clones, and not every one. Of tens of thousands of clones listed, around 89% were seen once; the top ten hold 4%. The sequences come from CD4+ or CD8+ T cells sorted from blood, collected in a trial of the OX40 agonist ivuxolimab. The receptors were gathered from an adult with an advanced solid tumor such as melanoma, head and neck, liver or kidney cancer. CDR3s include the opening cysteine and the closing phenylalanine or tryptophan. The D gene is left open where the match is weak. Rows may omit the clone size; those that give it use once, few, many or a size class.

v_gene: TRBV2; d_gene: TRBD1; abundance: -; j_gene: TRBJ1-2; CDR3aa: CASKPTGGGANYGYTF; CDR3nt: TGTGCCAGCAAACCAACAGGGGGAGGAGCTAACTATGGCTACACCTTC
v_gene: TRBV7-8; d_gene: -; abundance: -; j_gene: TRBJ1-3; CDR3aa: CASSLGGGNTIYF; CDR3nt: TGTGCCAGCAGCCTAGGAGGGGGAAACACCATATATTTT
v_gene: TRBV5-6; d_gene: TRBD2; abundance: once; j_gene: TRBJ2-3; CDR3aa: CASSRITSGSPDTQYF; CDR3nt: TGTGCCAGCAGCCGCATAACTAGCGGGAGCCCAGATACGCAGTATTTT
v_gene: TRBV30; d_gene: -; abundance: once; j_gene: TRBJ1-2; CDR3aa: CAWSVRLYGYTF; CDR3nt: TGTGCCTGGAGTGTACGGCTCTATGGCTACACCTTC
v_gene: TRBV5-1; d_gene: -; abundance: -; j_gene: TRBJ2-7; CDR3aa: CASSPGHRDSYEQYF; CDR3nt: TGCGCCAGCAGCCCGGGCCACAGGGACTCCTACGAGCAGTACTTC
v_gene: TRBV5-1; d_gene: TRBD1; abundance: once; j_gene: TRBJ2-5; CDR3aa: CASSPQGARETQYF; CDR3nt: TGCGCCAGCAGCCCCCAGGGGGCGCGTGAGACCCAGTACTTC
v_gene: TRBV5-5; d_gene: -; abundance: few; j_gene: TRBJ1-1; CDR3aa: CASSKPVGNTEAFF; CDR3nt: TGTGCCAGCAGCAAGCCTGTGGGCAACACTGAAGCTTTCTTT
v_gene: TRBV5-1; d_gene: -; abundance: -; j_gene: TRBJ2-5; CDR3aa: CASSPLRRVETQYF; CDR3nt: TGCGCCAGCAGCCCCCTGAGGAGGGTAGAGACCCAGTACTTC
v_gene: TRBV7-9; d_gene: -; abundance: -; j_gene: TRBJ1-1; CDR3aa: CASSPAWNTEAFF; CDR3nt: TGTGCCAGCAGCCCCGCCTGGAACACTGAAGCTTTCTTT
v_gene: TRBV6-1; d_gene: -; abundance: -; j_gene: TRBJ1-5; CDR3aa: CASSWTESNQPQHF; CDR3nt: TGTGCCAGCAGTTGGACAGAAAGCAATCAGCCCCAGCATTTT
v_gene: TRBV18; d_gene: -; abundance: -; j_gene: TRBJ1-2; CDR3aa: CASSPTRDHGYTF; CDR3nt: TGTGCCAGCTCACCTACAAGGGATCATGGCTACACCTTC
v_gene: TRBV28; d_gene: -; abundance: -; j_gene: TRBJ2-7; CDR3aa: CASSLGRTSRYEQYF; CDR3nt: TGTGCCAGCAGTTTAGGCAGGACTTCCCGCTACGAGCAGTACTTC
v_gene: TRBV4-2; d_gene: -; abundance: once; j_gene: TRBJ2-7; CDR3aa: CASSQDSASAGGEQYF; CDR3nt: TGTGCCAGCAGCCAAGATAGCGCTAGCGCTGGGGGCGAGCAGTACTTC
v_gene: TRBV6-6; d_gene: TRBD1; abundance: once; j_gene: TRBJ1-2; CDR3aa: CASRTGGGRGYGYTF; CDR3nt: TGTGCCAGCAGGACAGGGGGCGGTCGAGGCTATGGCTACACCTTC
v_gene: TRBV5-1; d_gene: -; abundance: -; j_gene: TRBJ1-3; CDR3aa: CASSLVGGPGNTIYF; CDR3nt: TGCGCCAGCAGCTTGGTCGGGGGGCCTGGAAACACCATATATTTT
v_gene: TRBV5-1; d_gene: -; abundance: -; j_gene: TRBJ2-3; CDR3aa: CASSQTGIDTQYF; CDR3nt: TGCGCCAGCAGCCAGACAGGTATAGATACGCAGTATTTT
v_gene: TRBV30; d_gene: TRBD2; abundance: -; j_gene: TRBJ2-5; CDR3aa: CAWSRLAGGETQYF; CDR3nt: TGTGCCTGGAGTCGGCTAGCGGGAGGTGAGACCCAGTACTTC
v_gene: TRBV7-2; d_gene: TRBD2; abundance: -; j_gene: TRBJ2-3; CDR3aa: CASLYRGGGTDTQYF; CDR3nt: TGTGCCAGCCTGTATCGGGGGGGCGGCACAGATACGCAGTATTTT
v_gene: TRBV5-1; d_gene: TRBD1; abundance: -; j_gene: TRBJ1-1; CDR3aa: CASSLQGVLTEAFF; CDR3nt: TGCGCCAGCAGCCTCCAGGGGGTTCTCACTGAAGCTTTCTTT
v_gene: TRBV18; d_gene: -; abundance: -; j_gene: TRBJ1-2; CDR3aa: CASSPFPPRPGRYGGYTF; CDR3nt: TGTGCCAGCTCACCATTCCCCCCCCGCCCAGGGAGATATGGAGGCTACACCTTC
v_gene: TRBV6-5; d_gene: TRBD2; abundance: -; j_gene: TRBJ2-7; CDR3aa: CASAGLAAYEQYF; CDR3nt: TGTGCCAGCGCGGGACTAGCTGCATACGAGCAGTACTTC
v_gene: TRBV9; d_gene: TRBD1; abundance: -; j_gene: TRBJ1-1; CDR3aa: CASSPRGQGEAFF; CDR3nt: TGTGCCAGCAGCCCTAGGGGGCAGGGTGAAGCTTTCTTT
v_gene: TRBV19; d_gene: -; abundance: -; j_gene: TRBJ2-3; CDR3aa: CASSILWTASTDTQYF; CDR3nt: TGTGCCAGTAGTATCCTTTGGACAGCTAGCACAGATACGCAGTATTTT
v_gene: TRBV7-9; d_gene: TRBD1; abundance: few; j_gene: TRBJ1-4; CDR3aa: CASSFWTGGEEKLFF; CDR3nt: TGTGCCAGCAGCTTTTGGACAGGGGGCGAGGAAAAACTGTTTTTT